This T cell receptor beta chain appears in the sequencing data of a study of cytomegalovirus exposure and HLA in healthy donors. Notes on the study in general: There were some V segments, including TRBV6-2 and TRBV6-3, excluded as indistinguishable. According to the study, around 150 TCR beta chains were cytomegalovirus-associated. In a later analysis, DRB1 alleles had the most associated TCRs; HLA-C alleles the fewest.

13 Jbeta primers and 60 Vbeta primers were used for the PCR. Data came from immunoSEQ multiplex PCR; TCRdb stores just in-frame clones and leaves some out. In the table there are 150,000 to 160,000 clones, about four fifths of which are singletons. V gave up 2 bases and J gave up 2 bases, with 8 bases separating them. The CDR3 is 14 amino acids. CDR1 SGHTA and CDR2 FQGTGA come from the germline V gene. In regard to this clone: Its target is unknown.

The chain employs TRBV7-3 and TRBJ2-3; D is perhaps TRBD2 (6 bases). The sequence was obtained from a man aged 25-45 years in good health and CMV-seropositive. Sequencing was done on a sample of PBMCs. The CDR3 spells CASSLRGTTDTQYF. CDR3 in DNA: TGTGCCAGCAGCTTACGCGGGACCACAGATACGCAGTATTTT.